Listed below are T cell receptor beta chains from one sample, sequenced in a study of T cell responses to AZD1222 COVID-19 vaccine. Assay: immunoSEQ multiplex PCR; the TCRdb copy retains only in-frame clones and omits some. The repertoire holds roughly 110,000 clones, with 84% as singletons. The material sequenced was peripheral blood, taken on day 0 of AZD1222 vaccination. Every receptor here comes from an adult in good health. Each CDR3 is given with its conserved first and last residue. D genes are given only for firm matches. Only some rows state a clone size, as once, few, many or a class for expanded clones.

clone size: .
J gene: TRBJ1-1
D gene: .
V gene: TRBV5-4
CDR3 DNA: TGTGCCAGCAGCCCTAGCCCGGGGGGCACTGAAGCTTTCTTT
CDR3 protein: CASSPSPGGTEAFF

clone size: .
J gene: TRBJ2-7
D gene: .
V gene: TRBV5-1
CDR3 DNA: TGCGCCAGCAGGAGGTCCGTCAGCTCCTACGAGCAGTACTTC
CDR3 protein: CASRRSVSSYEQYF

clone size: .
J gene: TRBJ1-2
D gene: .
V gene: TRBV3-1/TRBV3-2
CDR3 DNA: TGTGCCAGCAGCCAAGGGGGAGTAGGGGGAGACTATGGCTACACCTTC
CDR3 protein: CASSQGGVGGDYGYTF

clone size: .
J gene: TRBJ1-6
D gene: .
V gene: TRBV7-2
CDR3 DNA: TGTGCCAGCAGCCCAAGGTCGGTCTATAATTCACCCCTCCACTTT
CDR3 protein: CASSPRSVYNSPLHF

clone size: .
J gene: TRBJ1-2
D gene: TRBD1
V gene: TRBV30
CDR3 DNA: TGTGCCTGGGAGACAGGGGGAAGCTATGGCTACACCTTC
CDR3 protein: CAWETGGSYGYTF

clone size: .
J gene: TRBJ2-7
D gene: TRBD2
V gene: TRBV10-3
CDR3 DNA: TGTGCCATCAGTGACCGGGGGGGTCGGTACGAGCAGTACTTC
CDR3 protein: CAISDRGGRYEQYF

clone size: .
J gene: TRBJ1-4
D gene: .
V gene: TRBV7-9
CDR3 DNA: TGTGCCAGCAGCTTAGGACAGTCCACATCCGAAAAACTGTTTTTT
CDR3 protein: CASSLGQSTSEKLFF

clone size: .
J gene: TRBJ1-4
D gene: .
V gene: TRBV5-1
CDR3 DNA: TGCGCCAGCAGCTTGGTTGGATCCAATGAAAAACTGTTTTTT
CDR3 protein: CASSLVGSNEKLFF

clone size: .
J gene: TRBJ1-3
D gene: .
V gene: TRBV29-1
CDR3 DNA: TGCAGCGGCCGGGACACCGATGGAAACACCATATATTTT
CDR3 protein: CSGRDTDGNTIYF

clone size: .
J gene: TRBJ2-7
D gene: .
V gene: TRBV10-3
CDR3 DNA: TGTGCCATCAGTGGAGGCCCCCCGACAGTCTACGAGCAGTACTTC
CDR3 protein: CAISGGPPTVYEQYF

clone size: once
J gene: TRBJ1-4
D gene: .
V gene: TRBV29-1
CDR3 DNA: TGCAGCGTTGGGCAGGGAGGTGAAAAACTGTTTTTT
CDR3 protein: CSVGQGGEKLFF